This section outlines one TCR beta chain sequence together with its context. No antigen is known for it. The data are from a study of shared clonotypes between healthy human individuals. Study-wide points: Some naive CD4 clonotypes, 5% to 5.5%, turned up in common across several donors. Among the subsets, naive ones generally showed larger estimated richness than memory ones.

An even split of each subset's genomic DNA across several immunoSEQ plates was performed. Clones were sequenced by immunoSEQ multiplex PCR, and TCRdb holds only the in-frame ones, with some missing. This repertoire shows about 2.3 million clones, approximately 93% found once; its top ten account for about 0.39%. Germline CDR1 is MNHEY and CDR2 is SVGAGI. Unmatched junction bases numbered 7, after V lost 5 bases and J lost 6 bases. There are 14 residues in the CDR3. The chain carries TRBV6-5 and TRBJ1-5, with 7 positions matching TRBD1. The sequenced material came from naive CD4+ T cells from PBMCs. Subset specified: CD45RA+ positively selected. This TCR derives from a man aged 18 to 29 in good health. Some clones in this sample may be carry-over from other donors' samples. CDR3 region: CASSRDRRSQPQHF. The CDR3 DNA reads TGTGCCAGCAGTAGGGACAGACGGAGTCAGCCCCAGCATTTT.